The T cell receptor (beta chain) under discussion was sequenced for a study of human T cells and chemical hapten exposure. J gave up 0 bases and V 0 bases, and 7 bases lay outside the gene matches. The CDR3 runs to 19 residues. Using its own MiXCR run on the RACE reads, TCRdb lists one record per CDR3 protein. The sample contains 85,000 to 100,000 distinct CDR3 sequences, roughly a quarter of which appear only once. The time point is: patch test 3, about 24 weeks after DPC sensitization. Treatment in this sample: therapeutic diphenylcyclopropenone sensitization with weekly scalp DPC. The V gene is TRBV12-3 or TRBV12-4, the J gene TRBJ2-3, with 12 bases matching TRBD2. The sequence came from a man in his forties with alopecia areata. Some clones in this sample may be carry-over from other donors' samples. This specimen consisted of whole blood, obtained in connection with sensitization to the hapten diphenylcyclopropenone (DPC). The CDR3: CASSLAKRGLAGSTDTQYF. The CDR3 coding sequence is TGTGCCAGCAGTTTAGCCAAAAGGGGACTAGCGGGCAGCACAGATACGCAGTATTTT.